Below are 27 T cell receptor beta chains sequenced from a single sample in a study of T cell clonotyping in hematopoietic cell transplantation (dated by TCRdb to about 2021). The protocol used for the library was the immunoSEQ multiplex PCR assay. TCRdb stores this immuneACCESS table with in-frame sequences only. Part of the clones is absent; in the studies checked, under half of the shortfall reflects unresolved V genes, and no reason is known for the rest. The sample table holds some 30,000 clones, of which 60% to 85% were seen once. The ten largest clonotypes hold 5.5% to 8% of the sample. The time point label, read with the paper, signifies: recipient sample about 28 days before transplant, after cytoreduction. The source material was peripheral blood mononuclear cells, sampled before stem cell transplant. These receptors originate from a woman in her 30s with chronic myeloid leukemia. Some clones in this sample may be carry-over from other donors' samples.

The genes are TRBV6-6 and TRBJ2-7; 10 bases are a match to TRBD2. The CDR3 length is 14 residues. CDR1 and CDR2 from the germline V gene are MNHNY and SVGAGI (reference sequence). V dropped 5 bases and J dropped 1; count of bases not matched to a gene: 2. The CDR3 DNA reads as TGTGCCAGCAGTCCTAGCGGGGGTTCCTACGAGCAGTACTTC. It yields the protein CASSPSGGSYEQYF.

This chain's CDR3 is CASSPNTGGQPQHF. The DNA for the CDR3 is TGCGCCAGCAGCCCGAATACAGGGGGTCAGCCCCAGCATTTT. The chain combines TRBV5-1 with TRBJ1-5; 8 bases are a match to TRBD1. This CDR3 region has 14 residues. CDR1 SGHRS and CDR2 YFSETQ come from the germline V gene. Trimming at V came to 4 bases and at J to 6 bases, leaving 6 bases not matched to a gene.

This chain connects TRBV6-9 to TRBJ2-7; D unresolved. Germline V lookup: CDR1 MNHGY, CDR2 SVAAGI. This CDR3 contains 13 residues. Trimming cost V 4 bases and J 4 bases, with 11 bases left between them. DNA of the CDR3: TGTGCCAGCAGTTTTAGTGTAGTTTACGAGCAGTACGTC. Its translation: CASSFSVVYEQYV.

This clone has only a few counts. The chain carries TRBV9 and TRBJ2-3; D unresolved. Trimming removed 3 bases from V and 6 bases from J, with 5 bases in between. CDR1 is SGDLS and CDR2 is YYNGEE in the germline V gene. The CDR3 spans 11 residues. CDR3 protein: CASSARDTQYF. As DNA, the CDR3 is TGTGCCAGCAGCGCAAGGGATACGCAGTATTTT.

The rearrangement joins TRBV29-1 to TRBJ1-3; TRBD1 is a possible D gene (6 bases). CDR3 length equals 13 residues. The V gene's germline CDR1 is SQVTM and CDR2 ANQGSEA. V was trimmed by 3 bases and J by 6 bases, leaving 12 bases between them. CDR3 nucleotides: TGCAGCGTTGACGACAGGATAGAAAACACCATATATTTT. It specifies CSVDDRIENTIYF. The variable domain in full, with the rest retrieved from reference TRBV29-1 and TRBJ1-3, is SAVISQKPSRDICQRGTSLTIQCQVDSQVTMMFWYRQQPGQSLTLIATANQGSEATYESGFVIDKFPISRPNLTFSTLTVSNMSPEDSSIYLCSVDDRIENTIYFGEGSWLTVV.

This clone was seen a few times. The chain links TRBV11-2 to TRBJ1-1; D possibly corresponds to TRBD1 (5 bases). The germline CDR1 and CDR2 sequences are SGHAT and FQNNGV. Trimming removed 6 bases from V and 5 bases from J, with 16 bases in between. CDR3 length: 14 residues. CDR3 loop: CASSLDRLGTEAFF. The CDR3 nucleotides read TGTGCCAGCAGTCTCGACAGACTGGGGACTGAAGCTTTCTTT.

The chain joins TRBV4-1 to TRBJ1-4, with D unresolved. This CDR3 is 11 amino acids long. V lost 5 bases and J 8 bases, leaving 6 bases between the germline ends. Germline V gives CDR1 MGHRA, CDR2 YSYEKL. CDR3 DNA: TGCGCCAGCAGCTATGCCGAAAAACTGTTTTTT. This encodes CASSYAEKLFF.

The gene calls are TRBV28 and TRBJ1-1; D ambiguous. V was cut by 2 bases and J by 6 bases, with 10 bases left in between. The germline CDR1 and CDR2 sequences are MDHEN and SYDVKM. The length of the CDR3 is 13 residues. For the CDR3, the DNA is TGTGCCAGCAGTTTAGGAGTAAGGCCTGAAGCTTTCTTT. Protein sequence: CASSLGVRPEAFF.

The chain is built from TRBV19 and TRBJ2-3; TRBD2 matches at 12 bases. Germline loops: CDR1 LNHDA, CDR2 SQIVND (reference sequence). V lost 5 bases and J lost 1; bases outside the gene matches: 7. CDR3 length: 17 residues. CDR3 in DNA: TGTGCCAGTAGTGTGGCTAGCGGGGGGGCCGGCACAGATACGCAGTATTTT. Encoded protein: CASSVASGGAGTDTQYF.

This chain joins TRBV19 and TRBJ1-5; TRBD1 agrees at 8 bases. The germline V gene has CDR1 LNHDA and CDR2 SQIVND (reference sequence). This CDR3 region has 14 residues. Trimming cost V 6 bases and J 6 bases; bases outside gene matches: 7. Here the CDR3 DNA reads TGTGCCAGTAGCACCCAGGGGGCGGGTCAGCCCCAGCATTTT. It is translated as CASSTQGAGQPQHF.

The chain couples TRBV29-1 to TRBJ1-2; D remains unclear. The V gene lost 0 bases and the J gene lost 4 bases, with 3 bases spanning the gap. The CDR3 covers 11 residues. Germline V gives CDR1 SQVTM, CDR2 ANQGSEA. The chain's CDR3 is CSVEESYGYTF. For the CDR3, the DNA is TGCAGCGTTGAAGAGAGCTATGGCTACACCTTC.

V is TRBV30 and J is TRBJ1-2; 9 positions match TRBD1. The J segment lost 8 bases and the V segment lost 5 bases, leaving 6 bases of the junction unmatched. Germline V CDR1 and CDR2: GTSNPN, SVGIG (reference sequence). This CDR3 region has 12 residues. CDR3 sequence reads: CAWAQGAGGYTF. CDR3 coding DNA: TGTGCCTGGGCACAGGGGGCTGGGGGCTACACCTTC.

V and J are TRBV6-1 and TRBJ1-6, with D perhaps TRBD1 (5 bases). Germline V gives CDR1 MNHNS, CDR2 SASEGT. V was shortened by 3 bases and J by 9 bases, with 15 bases between the two germline ends. This CDR3 has 15 residues. The CDR3 DNA follows: TGTGCCAGCAGTGATGGAGGACATGGGGGTTCACCCCTCCACTTT. Its translation is CASSDGGHGGSPLHF.

CDR3 nucleotides: TGTGCCTGGACCACGGGTAGGCGACAGCCCCAGCATTTT. Translating gives CAWTTGRRQPQHF. The rearrangement uses TRBV30 and TRBJ1-5; no clear D gene. Germline V gene lookup returns CDR1 GTSNPN and CDR2 SVGIG (reference sequence). CDR3 size: 13 residues. V was trimmed by 4 bases and J by 7 bases, leaving 14 bases between them.

The gene calls are TRBV11-1 and TRBJ1-1, with TRBD1 as a possible D gene (5 bases). V lost 3 bases and J 4 bases, leaving 15 bases between the germline ends. The CDR3 is 15 residues long. Germline CDR1 SGHAT, CDR2 FQDESV (reference sequence). CDR3 in DNA: TGTGCCAGCAGCTTCAGTGCGGGGGTTGGCACTGAAGCTTTCTTT. Amino acids: CASSFSAGVGTEAFF.

The gene calls are TRBV6-5 and TRBJ2-1; D is ambiguous. The V end was cut by 5 bases, the J end by 5 bases, with 16 bases between. Germline CDR1 MNHEY, CDR2 SVGAGI. This CDR3 contains 15 residues. The CDR3 here is CASSLGLGRDNEQFF. The CDR3 DNA reads as TGTGCCAGCAGTCTGGGGTTGGGTAGGGACAATGAGCAGTTCTTC.

This clone turned up a few times. The rearrangement links TRBV2 to TRBJ1-5; D remains unclear. CDR1 and CDR2 from the germline V gene are SNHLY and FYNNEI. The CDR3 is 15 amino acids. V lost 8 bases and J 4 bases, leaving 18 bases between the germline ends. CDR3 DNA: TGTGCCAGCTCTTTTATGGGTGCCTCGAATCAGCCCCAGCATTTT. Amino acids: CASSFMGASNQPQHF.

Relative to its sample, this clone is medium-sized. CDR3 sequence: CASDNRVEGGELFF. Here the CDR3 DNA reads TGTGCCAGCGATAATCGGGTAGAAGGTGGGGAGCTGTTTTTT. The chain uses TRBV6-5 and TRBJ2-2; D unclear. V lost 8 bases and J lost 8, with 18 bases in between. This CDR3 comprises 14 residues. Germline V gene data show CDR1 as MNHEY and CDR2 as SVGAGI.

This clone was found a few times. The chain links TRBV30 to TRBJ1-1; no reliable D call. Germline CDR1 reads GTSNPN; CDR2 reads SVGIG (reference sequence). CDR3 length: 12 amino acids. The V and J ends lost 5 bases and 10 bases respectively, with 17 bases between them. CDR3 amino acids: CAWGRTPLGAFF. The CDR3 DNA sequence: TGTGCCTGGGGAAGGACCCCCCTCGGAGCTTTCTTT.

The V and J genes are TRBV7-2 and TRBJ2-3; TRBD2 is a possible D gene (7 bases). This CDR3 has 15 residues. Trimming removed 6 bases at V and 1 base at J, with 14 bases between. Germline V gives CDR1 SGHTA, CDR2 FQGNSA. CDR3 sequence reads: CASRRGGGRTDTQYF. The CDR3 DNA reads as TGTGCCAGCAGACGAGGGGGGGGGCGCACAGATACGCAGTATTTT. The full variable domain, completed using reference TRBV7-2 and TRBJ2-3, is GAGVSQSPSNKVTEKGKDVELRCDPISGHTALYWYRQSLGQGLEFLIYFQGNSAPDKSGLPSDRFSAERTGGSVSTLTIQRTQQEDSAVYLCASRRGGGRTDTQYFGPGTRLTVL.

This rearrangement joins TRBV7-2 to TRBJ2-3, with D perhaps TRBD1 or TRBD2 (5 bases each). This CDR3 is 16 amino acids long. The V end was cut by 3 bases, the J end by 6 bases, with 19 bases between. Germline values: CDR1 SGHTA, CDR2 FQGNSA. The CDR3 DNA sequence: TGTGCCAGCAGCTTGCGGGCTCAGGGCGTCGGGGATACGCAGTATTTT. It translates to CASSLRAQGVGDTQYF.

The rearrangement joins TRBV5-1 to TRBJ2-3; possibly TRBD2 for D (5 bases). V was trimmed by 1 base and J by 0 bases, leaving 12 bases between them. Germline V lookup: CDR1 SGHRS, CDR2 YFSETQ. CDR3 length equals 16 residues. The CDR3 DNA follows: TGCGCCAGCAGCTTGTGGTCTAGCTCTAGCACAGATACGCAGTATTTT. This gives the protein CASSLWSSSSTDTQYF.

V is TRBV5-1 and J is TRBJ2-3; the D is unclear. The germline V and J ends were trimmed by 6 bases and 3 bases, with 20 bases remaining between them. The germline gives CDR1 SGHRS, CDR2 YFSETQ. This CDR3 contains 16 residues. The CDR3 DNA is TGCGCCAGCAAGATGATAGAGGCCGGTAAAACAGATACGCAGTATTTT. Protein: CASKMIEAGKTDTQYF.

This chain uses TRBV7-2 with TRBJ2-2; D perhaps matches TRBD1 (5 bases). Germline V gene sequence: CDR1 SGHTA, CDR2 FQGNSA. V was shortened by 5 bases and J by 1 base, with 8 bases between the two germline ends. The CDR3 is 14 amino acids. The CDR3: CASSVQGNTGELFF. The CDR3 region has the DNA TGTGCCAGCAGCGTGCAGGGGAACACCGGGGAGCTGTTTTTT.

This rearrangement joins TRBV6-5 to TRBJ1-6; D gene ambiguous. The V gene lost 0 bases and the J gene lost 6 bases, with 9 bases spanning the gap. This CDR3 comprises 15 residues. From germline, CDR1 is MNHEY and CDR2 SVGAGI. Written as DNA, the CDR3 is TGTGCCAGCAGTTACTCTCAGTCCCCTAATTCACCCCTCCACTTT. It encodes CASSYSQSPNSPLHF.

The chain has TRBV7-2 and TRBJ2-3, with 7 bases that match TRBD1. The CDR3 has 15 residues. Trimming at V came to 1 base and at J to 3 bases, leaving 4 bases not matched to a gene. The germline V gene has CDR1 SGHTA and CDR2 FQGNSA. CDR3 amino acids: CASSLGQGWTDTQYF. The CDR3 DNA follows: TGTGCCAGCAGCTTAGGACAGGGTTGGACAGATACGCAGTATTTT.

Written as DNA, the CDR3 is TGCGCCAGCAGCCAGAAGGACAGGGGAGATTCACCCCTCCACTTT. It translates to CASSQKDRGDSPLHF. This chain links TRBV4-1 with TRBJ1-6; 9 bases line up with TRBD1. V was clipped by 3 bases and J by 8 bases; unmatched bases: 5. CDR1 and CDR2 from the germline V gene are MGHRA and YSYEKL. This CDR3 has 15 amino acids.